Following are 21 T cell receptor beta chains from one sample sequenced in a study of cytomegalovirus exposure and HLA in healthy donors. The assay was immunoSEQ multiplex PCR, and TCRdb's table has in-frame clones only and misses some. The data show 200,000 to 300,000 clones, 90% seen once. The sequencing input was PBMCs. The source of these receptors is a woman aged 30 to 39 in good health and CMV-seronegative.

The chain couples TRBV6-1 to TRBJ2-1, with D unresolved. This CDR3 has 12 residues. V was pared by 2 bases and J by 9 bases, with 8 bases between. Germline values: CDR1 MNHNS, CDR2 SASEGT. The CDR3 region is CASSEITIEQFF. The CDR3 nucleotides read TGTGCCAGCAGTGAAATCACAATTGAGCAGTTCTTC.

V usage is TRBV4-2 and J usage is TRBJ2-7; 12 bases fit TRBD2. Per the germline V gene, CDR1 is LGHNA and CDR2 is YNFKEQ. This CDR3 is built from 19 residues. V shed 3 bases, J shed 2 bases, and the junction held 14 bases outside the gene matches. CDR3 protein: CASSHPVEGLAGPPYEQYF. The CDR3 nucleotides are TGTGCCAGCAGCCATCCTGTGGAGGGACTAGCGGGTCCTCCCTACGAGCAGTACTTC.

The CDR3 DNA follows: TGTGCCGGCGCGGATTGGAATGAGCAGTTCTTC. This codes for CAGADWNEQFF. The chain combines TRBV30 with TRBJ2-1; D gene ambiguous. This CDR3 contains 11 residues. The germline CDR1 and CDR2 sequences are GTSNPN and SVGIG (reference sequence). Trimming removed 8 bases from V and 7 bases from J, with 12 bases in between.

CDR3 nucleotides: TGTGCCAGCAGCCAACCCCCCTTGGGTATAGAGGGGCTCACAGATACGCAGTATTTT. It codes for CASSQPPLGIEGLTDTQYF. This chain uses TRBV4-2 with TRBJ2-3; D assignment may be TRBD1 or TRBD2 (5 bases each). V gave up 2 bases and J gave up 2 bases, with 23 bases separating them. Germline CDR1 and CDR2: LGHNA and YNFKEQ. CDR3 length: 19 amino acids.

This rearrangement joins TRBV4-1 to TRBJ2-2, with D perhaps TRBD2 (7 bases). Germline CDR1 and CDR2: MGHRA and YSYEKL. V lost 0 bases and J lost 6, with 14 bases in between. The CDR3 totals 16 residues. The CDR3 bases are TGCGCCAGCAGCCAAGAGTCCCGGGGGGCAGCCGGGGAGCTGTTTTTT. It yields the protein CASSQESRGAAGELFF.

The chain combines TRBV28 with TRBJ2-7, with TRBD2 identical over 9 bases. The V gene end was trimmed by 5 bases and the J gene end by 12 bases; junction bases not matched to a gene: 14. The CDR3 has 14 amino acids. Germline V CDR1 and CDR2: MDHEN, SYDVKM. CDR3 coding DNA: TGTGCCAGCAGTCTGACTAGCGGCCACGTGGGAGGGTACTTC. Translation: CASSLTSGHVGGYF.

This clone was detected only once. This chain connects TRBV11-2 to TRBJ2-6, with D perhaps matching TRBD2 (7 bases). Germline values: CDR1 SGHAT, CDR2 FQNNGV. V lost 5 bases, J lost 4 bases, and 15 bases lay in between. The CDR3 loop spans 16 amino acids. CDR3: CASSRDGGAGANVLTF. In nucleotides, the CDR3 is TGTGCCAGCAGCCGAGATGGGGGGGCCGGGGCCAACGTCCTGACTTTC.

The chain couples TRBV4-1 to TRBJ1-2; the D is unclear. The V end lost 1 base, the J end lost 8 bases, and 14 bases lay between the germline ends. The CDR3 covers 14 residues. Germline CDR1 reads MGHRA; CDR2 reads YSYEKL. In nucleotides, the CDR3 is TGCGCCAGCAGCCAAGTCGTCCGGGTGGAGGGCTACACCTTC. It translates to CASSQVVRVEGYTF.

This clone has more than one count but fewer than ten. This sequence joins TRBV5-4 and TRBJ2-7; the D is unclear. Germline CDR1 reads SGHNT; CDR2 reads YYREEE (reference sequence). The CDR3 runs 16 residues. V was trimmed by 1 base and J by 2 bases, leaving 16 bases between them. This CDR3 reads CASSLILVDGTYEQYF. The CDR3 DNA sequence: TGTGCCAGCAGCTTGATCCTAGTGGACGGAACCTACGAGCAGTACTTC.

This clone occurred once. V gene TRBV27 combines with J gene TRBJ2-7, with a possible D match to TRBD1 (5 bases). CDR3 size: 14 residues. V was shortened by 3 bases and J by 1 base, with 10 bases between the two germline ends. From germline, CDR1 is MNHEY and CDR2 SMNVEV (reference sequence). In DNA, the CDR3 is TGTGCCAGCAGTTTCCTGGGGCCATCCTACGAGCAGTACTTC. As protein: CASSFLGPSYEQYF.

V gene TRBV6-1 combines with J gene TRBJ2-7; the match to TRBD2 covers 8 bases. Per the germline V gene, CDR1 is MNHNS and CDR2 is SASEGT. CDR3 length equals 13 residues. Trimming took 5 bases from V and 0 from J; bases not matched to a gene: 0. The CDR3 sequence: CASSSGGSYEQYF. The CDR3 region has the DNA TGTGCCAGCAGTAGCGGGGGCTCCTACGAGCAGTACTTC.

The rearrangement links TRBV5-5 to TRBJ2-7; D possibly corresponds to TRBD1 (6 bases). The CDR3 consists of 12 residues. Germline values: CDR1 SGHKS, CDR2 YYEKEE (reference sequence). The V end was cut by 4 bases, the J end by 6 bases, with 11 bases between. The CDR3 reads CASSPGTSEQYF. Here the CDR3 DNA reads TGTGCCAGCAGCCCGGGGACATCCGAGCAGTACTTC.

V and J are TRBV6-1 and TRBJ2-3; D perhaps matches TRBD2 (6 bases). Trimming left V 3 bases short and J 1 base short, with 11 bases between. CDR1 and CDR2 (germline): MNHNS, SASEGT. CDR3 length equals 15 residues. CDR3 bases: TGTGCCAGCAGTGATCGGAGGGAGGGCACAGATACGCAGTATTTT. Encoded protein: CASSDRREGTDTQYF.

The CDR3 here is CASSGTGYHEQYF. The CDR3 coding sequence is TGTGCCAGCAGCGGGACAGGGTACCACGAGCAGTACTTC. The J gene is TRBJ2-7, the V gene TRBV6-5, with 9 positions matching TRBD1. With 6 bases clipped from V and 5 bases from J, the junction kept 5 bases outside the gene matches. Germline CDR1 reads MNHEY; CDR2 reads SVGAGI. The CDR3 sequence is 13 residues long.

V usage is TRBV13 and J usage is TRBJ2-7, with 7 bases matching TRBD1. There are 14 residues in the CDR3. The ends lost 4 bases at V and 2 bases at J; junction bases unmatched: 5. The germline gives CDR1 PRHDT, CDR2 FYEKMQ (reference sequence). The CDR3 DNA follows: TGTGCCAGCAGCTCTCGGACAGGTACCTACGAGCAGTACTTC. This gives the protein CASSSRTGTYEQYF.

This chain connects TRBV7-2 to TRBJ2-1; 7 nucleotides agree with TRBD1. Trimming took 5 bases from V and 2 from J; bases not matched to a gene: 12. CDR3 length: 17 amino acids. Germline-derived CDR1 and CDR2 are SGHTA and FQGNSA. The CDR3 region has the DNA TGTGCCAGCAGCCAAGAGGGGTGGCAGGGGGCCTACAATGAGCAGTTCTTC. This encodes CASSQEGWQGAYNEQFF. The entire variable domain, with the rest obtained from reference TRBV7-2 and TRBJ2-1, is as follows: GAGVSQSPSNKVTEKGKDVELRCDPISGHTALYWYRQSLGQGLEFLIYFQGNSAPDKSGLPSDRFSAERTGGSVSTLTIQRTQQEDSAVYLCASSQEGWQGAYNEQFFGPGTRLTVL.

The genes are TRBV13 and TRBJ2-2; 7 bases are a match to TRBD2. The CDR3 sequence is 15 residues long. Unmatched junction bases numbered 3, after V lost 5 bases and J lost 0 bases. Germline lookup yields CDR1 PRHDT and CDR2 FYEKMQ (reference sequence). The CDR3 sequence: CASSRGGPNTGELFF. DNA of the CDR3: TGTGCCAGCAGCCGGGGAGGGCCGAACACCGGGGAGCTGTTTTTT.

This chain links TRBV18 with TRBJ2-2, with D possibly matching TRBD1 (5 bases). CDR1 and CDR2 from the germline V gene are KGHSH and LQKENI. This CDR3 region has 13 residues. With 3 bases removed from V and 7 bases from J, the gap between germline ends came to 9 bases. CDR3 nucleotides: TGTGCCAGCTCACCTCAGGGCTACGGGGAGCTGTTTTTT. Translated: CASSPQGYGELFF.

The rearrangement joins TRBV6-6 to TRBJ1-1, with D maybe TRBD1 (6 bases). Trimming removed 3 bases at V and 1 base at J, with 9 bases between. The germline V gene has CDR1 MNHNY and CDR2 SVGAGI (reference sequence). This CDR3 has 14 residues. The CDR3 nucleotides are TGTGCCAGCAGTTATTCGGGGGCGAACACTGAAGCTTTCTTT. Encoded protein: CASSYSGANTEAFF.

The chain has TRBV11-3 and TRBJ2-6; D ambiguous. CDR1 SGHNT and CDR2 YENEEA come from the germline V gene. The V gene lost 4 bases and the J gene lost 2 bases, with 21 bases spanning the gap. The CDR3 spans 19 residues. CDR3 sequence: CASSSPRTRERTGANVLTF. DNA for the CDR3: TGTGCCAGCAGCTCCCCTCGGACCCGCGAACGAACTGGGGCCAACGTCCTGACTTTC.

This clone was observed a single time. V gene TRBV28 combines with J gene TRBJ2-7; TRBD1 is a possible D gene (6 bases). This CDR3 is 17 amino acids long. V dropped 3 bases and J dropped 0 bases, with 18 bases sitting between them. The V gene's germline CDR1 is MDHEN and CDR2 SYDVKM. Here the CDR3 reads CASSFESWDKNSYEQYF. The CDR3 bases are TGTGCCAGCAGTTTCGAATCCTGGGACAAAAACTCCTACGAGCAGTACTTC.